Listed here are 21 T cell receptor beta chains from one sample, sequenced in a study of blood T cells in healthy people across ages. Primed by a sample-barcoded 5' primer and a J-beta primer mix, a second PCR proceeded for 7 to 11 cycles. Each CDR3 protein gets one entry after TCRdb re-called the 5' RACE reads with MiXCR. The table records approximately 760,000 distinct CDR3 sequences, 20% to 25% of them present only once. The data also belong to a second study, concerning T cells of mothers and their children.

Sequenced input: blood. These receptors all come from a boy under 18 in good health.

In this sample, this clonotype turned up a few times. This chain joins TRBV5-1 and TRBJ2-1; 13 bases line up with TRBD2. The CDR3 spans 18 residues. After removal of 3 bases from V and 7 bases from J, the junction contained 13 bases not matched to a gene. From germline, CDR1 is SGHRS and CDR2 YFSETQ. The CDR3 DNA sequence: TGCGCCAGCAGCTCCCAACCCACTAGCGGGAGGGATATGAATGAGCAGTTCTTC. This gives the protein CASSSQPTSGRDMNEQFF.

Concerning this clonotype itself: An end of the junction differs from the germline gene, which may be a read error. The chain carries TRBV4-3 and TRBJ2-5, with TRBD1 as a possible D gene (5 bases). From germline, CDR1 is LGHNA and CDR2 YSLEER. The CDR3 extends over 13 amino acids. CDR3 loop: CASSQDRAYEQHF. In DNA, the CDR3 is TGCGCCAGCAGCCAAGACAGGGCCTACGAGCAGCACTTC.

The gene calls are TRBV27 and TRBJ2-3; D is tentatively TRBD1 or TRBD2 (6 bases each). The CDR3 spans 17 residues. The germline V and J ends were trimmed by 0 bases and 1 base, with 14 bases remaining between them. The germline V gene encodes CDR1 MNHEY and CDR2 SMNVEV (reference sequence). DNA of the CDR3: TGTGCCAGCAGTTTATCACCCGGGGGCCATGGCACAGATACGCAGTATTTT. Its protein is CASSLSPGGHGTDTQYF.

On this clonotype itself: Compared with germline, one end of the junction differs, possibly owing to a read error. The chain couples TRBV29-1 to TRBJ2-1; D might be TRBD2 (6 bases). The CDR3 runs to 11 residues. The germline V gene has CDR1 SQVTM and CDR2 ANQGSEA. CDR3 amino acids: CSLEGGNEQFF. In DNA, the CDR3 is TGCAGCCTTGAGGGAGGCAATGAGCAGTTCTTC.

V is TRBV14 and J is TRBJ2-5, with a tentative D call TRBD2 (6 bases). The V end was cut by 4 bases, the J end by 4 bases, with 13 bases between. The CDR3 length is 14 residues. Germline CDR1 and CDR2: SGHDN and FVKESK. CDR3 sequence reads: CASSPTAGRETQYF. The CDR3 DNA reads TGTGCCAGCAGCCCCACGGCCGGGAGAGAGACCCAGTACTTC.

This clonotype was seen many times. The chain carries TRBV6-5 and TRBJ2-1; D remains unclear. V lost 2 bases and J lost 5, with 1 base in between. CDR3 length equals 11 residues. Germline V CDR1 and CDR2: MNHEY, SVGAGI. Written as DNA, the CDR3 is TGTGCCAGCAGTTACCACAATGAGCAGTTCTTC. This codes for CASSYHNEQFF.

The CDR3 protein is CSARDPRTGGMNTEAFF. The DNA of the CDR3 is TGCAGTGCTAGAGATCCTCGGACAGGGGGAATGAACACTGAAGCTTTCTTT. The chain employs TRBV20-1 and TRBJ1-1; 10 bases match TRBD1. After removal of 0 bases from V and 0 bases from J, the junction contained 7 bases not matched to a gene. CDR1 and CDR2 from the germline V gene are DFQATT and SNEGSKA (reference sequence). CDR3 length: 17 amino acids.

In its sample, this clonotype was seen a few times. The rearrangement links TRBV7-6 to TRBJ2-1; 8 nucleotides align to TRBD2. Trimming removed 3 bases from V and 8 bases from J; junction bases left unmatched: 3. Germline values: CDR1 SGHVS, CDR2 FNYEAQ. This CDR3 has 13 amino acids. CDR3 in DNA: TGTGCCAGCAGCTTCCCGACTAGCGATGAGCAGTTCTTC. Its protein product is CASSFPTSDEQFF.

This clonotype was counted between two and nine times. The chain joins TRBV4-2 to TRBJ2-5, with 7 positions matching TRBD1. The J call may not be correct, given that the DNA end is closer to TRBJ2-7. CDR1 is LGHNA, CDR2 YNFKEQ, per germline. The CDR3 length is 15 residues. The CDR3 DNA follows: TGTGCCAGCAGCCAAGAGCAGGGGGTAACCTACGAGCAGTACTTC. Residues: CASSQEQGVTYEQYF.

CDR3 amino acids: CSGSSGRDTGELFF. The CDR3 region has the DNA TGCAGTGGGTCTAGCGGGAGAGACACCGGGGAGCTGTTTTTT. This chain joins TRBV20-1 and TRBJ2-2, with 10 bases fitting TRBD2. CDR3 length: 14 residues. The germline gives CDR1 DFQATT, CDR2 SNEGSKA (reference sequence). The V segment lost 7 bases and the J segment 3 bases; nucleotides outside the gene matches: 5.

This clonotype has more than one count but fewer than ten. The rearrangement joins TRBV3-1 to TRBJ2-1; D is perhaps TRBD1 or TRBD2 (6 bases each). Germline-derived CDR1 and CDR2 are LGHDT and YNNKEL (reference sequence). Trimming left V 1 base short and J 8 bases short, with 18 bases between. The CDR3 contains 16 residues. The CDR3 sequence: CASSQAPGAGWDEQFF. CDR3 DNA: TGTGCCAGCAGCCAAGCCCCGGGGGCGGGATGGGATGAGCAGTTCTTC.

The chain links TRBV28 to TRBJ1-2, with TRBD1 matching 9 bases. Trimming cost V 6 bases and J 10 bases; bases outside gene matches: 12. The germline gives CDR1 MDHEN, CDR2 SYDVKM. CDR3 length: 14 amino acids. CDR3 in DNA: TGTGCCAGCAGACCCCGACAGGGGGTCGGTTCCTACACCTTC. This sequence encodes CASRPRQGVGSYTF.

This clonotype was seen more than once but under ten times. The V and J genes are TRBV7-9 and TRBJ2-2; 12 bases are a match to TRBD2. The ends lost 5 bases at V and 5 bases at J; junction bases unmatched: 6. The CDR3 runs 16 residues. Germline V gene sequence: CDR1 SEHNR, CDR2 FQNEAQ (reference sequence). The CDR3 DNA follows: TGTGCCAGCAGCCGAACTAGCGGGGGGCCGACCGGGGAGCTGTTTTTT. It codes for CASSRTSGGPTGELFF. The complete variable domain, with remaining parts taken from reference TRBV7-9 and TRBJ2-2, reads DTGVSQNPRHKITKRGQNVTFRCDPISEHNRLYWYRQTLGQGPEFLTYFQNEAQLEKSRLLSDRFSAERPKGSFSTLEIQRTEQGDSAMYLCASSRTSGGPTGELFFGEGSRLTVL.

In its sample, this clonotype was seen a few times. A much larger clone is a single base away; this may be a read error. The chain combines TRBV27 with TRBJ1-1, with TRBD1 as a possible D gene (5 bases). CDR3 length: 14 residues. Trimming stripped 5 bases from V and 3 bases from J, with 13 bases between. Germline V gene sequence: CDR1 MNHEY, CDR2 SMNVEV (reference sequence). The CDR3 reads CASSPLGRDTEAFF. As DNA, the CDR3 is TGTGCCAGCAGTCCCCTGGGACGGGACACTGAAGCTTTCTTT.

The genes are TRBV2 and TRBJ2-5; D unresolved. The J call is uncertain, as TRBJ2-7 better fits the DNA end. Looked up from germline, CDR1 is SNHLY and CDR2 is FYNNEI. The CDR3 totals 14 residues. The DNA of the CDR3 is TGTGCCAGTAAAACGACCTTTTTGGACTACGAGCAGTACTTC. Its translation is CASKTTFLDYEQYF.

This sequence joins TRBV16 and TRBJ2-5; D gene ambiguous. The CDR3 consists of 15 residues. V was shortened by 1 base and J by 5 bases, with 14 bases between the two germline ends. From germline, CDR1 is KGHSY and CDR2 FQNENV. The CDR3 protein is CASSQWDGRPETQYF. CDR3 in DNA: TGTGCCAGCAGCCAATGGGATGGCCGTCCGGAGACCCAGTACTTC.

The chain combines TRBV12-5 with TRBJ2-2; TRBD1 might be the D (6 bases). CDR1 and CDR2 (germline): LGHNT, FRNRAP. The CDR3 length is 17 residues. Between the trimmed V and J ends, which lost 1 base and 1 base, there was a span of 13 bases. For the CDR3, the DNA is TGTGCTAGTGGTTTGGGCCCACAGGGTCGGAACACCGGGGAGCTGTTTTTT. This translates into CASGLGPQGRNTGELFF.

The genes are TRBV6-5 and TRBJ2-3, with TRBD2 identical over 13 bases. This CDR3 contains 15 residues. Losses at the gene ends were 5 bases for V and 11 bases for J; bases not matched to a gene: 10. Germline assignment: CDR1 MNHEY and CDR2 SVGAGI. The CDR3 spells CASSGTSGARRKQYF. The CDR3 nucleotides read TGTGCCAGCAGTGGGACTAGCGGGGCCAGACGGAAGCAGTATTTT.

In its sample, this clonotype was seen a few times. The chain has TRBV2 and TRBJ1-1; D is uncertain. Trimming pared 2 bases from V and 2 bases from J, leaving 9 bases between. CDR3 length: 14 residues. Germline assignment: CDR1 SNHLY and CDR2 FYNNEI. CDR3 in DNA: TGTGCCAGCAGTGAACGCCAGGAAAACACTGAAGCTTTCTTT. It codes for CASSERQENTEAFF.

This clonotype occurred a few times. This chain links TRBV12-3 or TRBV12-4 with TRBJ2-7, with D perhaps matching TRBD2 (6 bases). This CDR3 spans 14 amino acids. V was trimmed by 4 bases and J by 6 bases, leaving 16 bases between them. The CDR3 DNA sequence: TGTGCCAGCAGTTATGGAGGGAGTGAAGTCGAGCAGTACTTC. Protein sequence: CASSYGGSEVEQYF.

J is TRBJ1-2 and V is TRBV6-5; TRBD1 aligns across 7 bases. From germline, CDR1 is MNHEY and CDR2 SVGAGI. CDR3 length: 13 residues. Trimming at V came to 7 bases and at J to 5 bases, leaving 7 bases not matched to a gene. The CDR3 loop is CASTQGGLYGYTF. The DNA for the CDR3 is TGTGCCAGCACTCAGGGGGGGCTATATGGCTACACCTTC.